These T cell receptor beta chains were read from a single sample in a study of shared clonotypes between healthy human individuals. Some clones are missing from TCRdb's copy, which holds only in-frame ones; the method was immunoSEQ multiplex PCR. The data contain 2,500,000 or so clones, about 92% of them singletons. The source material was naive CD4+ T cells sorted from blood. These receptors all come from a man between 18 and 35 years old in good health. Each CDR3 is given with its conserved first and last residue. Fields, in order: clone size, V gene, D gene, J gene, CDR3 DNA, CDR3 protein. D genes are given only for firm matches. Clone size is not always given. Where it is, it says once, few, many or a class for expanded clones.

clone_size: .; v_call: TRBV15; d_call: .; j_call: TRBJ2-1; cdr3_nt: TGTGCCACCAGCAGCCCAATTCCGGGACGGGTCTACAATGAGCAGTTCTTC; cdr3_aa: CATSSPIPGRVYNEQFF
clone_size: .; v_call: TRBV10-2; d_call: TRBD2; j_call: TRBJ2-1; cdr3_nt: TGCGCCAGCAGGGGCATGGCGGGAGCAAGCCACAATGAGCAGTTCTTC; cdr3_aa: CASRGMAGASHNEQFF
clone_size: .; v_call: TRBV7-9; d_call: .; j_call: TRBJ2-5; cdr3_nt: TGTGCCAGCAGTCCGCAAGGGGCTGGTGTTAGGCAAGAGACCCAGTACTTC; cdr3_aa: CASSPQGAGVRQETQYF
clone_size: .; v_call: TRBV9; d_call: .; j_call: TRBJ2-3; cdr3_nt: TGTGCCTCCCACGGCTTTACGCAGTATTTT; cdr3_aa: CASHGFTQYF
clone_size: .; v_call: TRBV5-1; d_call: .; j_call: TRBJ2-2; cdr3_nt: TGCGCCAGCAGCCCTGGGACCTCGAACACCGGGGAGCTGTTTTTT; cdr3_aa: CASSPGTSNTGELFF
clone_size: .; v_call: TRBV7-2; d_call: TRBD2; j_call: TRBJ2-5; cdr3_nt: TGTGCCAGCAGCGCAGCCGGGGCGGGAGTATCAGAGACCCAGTACTTC; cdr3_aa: CASSAAGAGVSETQYF
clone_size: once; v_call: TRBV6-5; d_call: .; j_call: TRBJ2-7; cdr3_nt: TGTGCCAGCAGACCCCGTTCAGGGGTGCCCTACGAGCAGTACTTC; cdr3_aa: CASRPRSGVPYEQYF
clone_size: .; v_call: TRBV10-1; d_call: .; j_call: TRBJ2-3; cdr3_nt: TGCGCCAGCAGTGACGGCAGGGCGGGCACAGATACGCAGTATTTT; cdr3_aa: CASSDGRAGTDTQYF
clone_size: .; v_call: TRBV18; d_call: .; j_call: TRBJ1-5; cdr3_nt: TGTGCCAGCTCACCTCAGGACCGCAATCAGCCCCAGCATTTT; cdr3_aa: CASSPQDRNQPQHF
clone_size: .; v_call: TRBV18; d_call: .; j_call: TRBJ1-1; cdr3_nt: TGTGCCAGCTCACCAGCAACGTTCACTGAAGCTTTCTTT; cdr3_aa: CASSPATFTEAFF
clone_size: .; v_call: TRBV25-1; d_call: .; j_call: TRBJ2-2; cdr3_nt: TGTGCCAGCAGTGAGCCCAGCGGTAACACCGGGGAGCTGTTTTTT; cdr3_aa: CASSEPSGNTGELFF
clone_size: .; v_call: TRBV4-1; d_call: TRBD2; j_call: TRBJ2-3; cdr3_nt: TGCGCCAGCAGCCTTAGGACTAGCGGGGGCCTAGGGACAGATACGCAGTATTTT; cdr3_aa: CASSLRTSGGLGTDTQYF
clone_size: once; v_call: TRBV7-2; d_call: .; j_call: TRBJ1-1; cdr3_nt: TGTGCCAGCAGCTCGGGGCTACAGCTGAACACTGAAGCTTTCTTT; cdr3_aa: CASSSGLQLNTEAFF
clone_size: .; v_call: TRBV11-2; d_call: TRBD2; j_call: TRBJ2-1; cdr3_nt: TGTGCCAGCAGCTTAGATGGCGGGAGATACAATGAGCAGTTCTTC; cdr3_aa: CASSLDGGRYNEQFF
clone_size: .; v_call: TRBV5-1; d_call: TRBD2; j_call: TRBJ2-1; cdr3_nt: TGCGCCAGCAGCTCTGCCTTAGCGGGAGATCTGTTCTTC; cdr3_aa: CASSSALAGDLFF
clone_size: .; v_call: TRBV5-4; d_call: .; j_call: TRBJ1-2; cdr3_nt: TGTGCCAGCAGCTTGGGGTCAGGGTCGGATGGCTACACCTTC; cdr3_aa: CASSLGSGSDGYTF
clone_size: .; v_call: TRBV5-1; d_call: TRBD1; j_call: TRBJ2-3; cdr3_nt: TGCGCCAGCAGCCAGATGACAGGGACCCGCACAGATACGCAGTATTTT; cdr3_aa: CASSQMTGTRTDTQYF
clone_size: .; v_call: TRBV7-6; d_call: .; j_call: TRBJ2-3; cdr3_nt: TGTGCCAGCTCGGGCGGGCTGAATAATGCGCAGTATTTT; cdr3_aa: CASSGGLNNAQYF
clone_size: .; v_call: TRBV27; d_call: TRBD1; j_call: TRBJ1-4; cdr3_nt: TGTGCCAGCAGTTTACAGGGGGCGGGTGAAAAACTGTTTTTT; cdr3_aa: CASSLQGAGEKLFF
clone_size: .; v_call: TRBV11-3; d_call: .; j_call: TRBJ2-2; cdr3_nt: TGTGCCAGCAGCCCGCCGACAATGAACACCGGGGAGCTGTTTTTT; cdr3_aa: CASSPPTMNTGELFF
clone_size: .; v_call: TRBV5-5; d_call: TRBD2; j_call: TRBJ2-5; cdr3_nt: TGTGCCAGCAGCACAACTAGCGGGGGGGCCGGTCGGTCAGAGACCCAGTACTTC; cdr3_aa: CASSTTSGGAGRSETQYF
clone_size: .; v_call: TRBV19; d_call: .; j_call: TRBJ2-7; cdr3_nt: TGTGCCAGTAGTGACGCGGGACTCCCCTCCTACGAGCAGTACTTC; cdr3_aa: CASSDAGLPSYEQYF
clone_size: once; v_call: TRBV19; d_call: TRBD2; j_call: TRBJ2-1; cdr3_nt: TGTGCCAGTAGTTCTCTTTGGGGGGGAGGCTCCTACAATGAGCAGTTCTTC; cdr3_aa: CASSSLWGGGSYNEQFF
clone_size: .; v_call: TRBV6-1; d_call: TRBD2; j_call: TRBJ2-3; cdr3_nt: TGTGCCACCCAGGCCCCTGGACTAGCACCAGATACGCAGTATTTT; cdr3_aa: CATQAPGLAPDTQYF
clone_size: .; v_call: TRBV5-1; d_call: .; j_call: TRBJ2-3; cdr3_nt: TGCGCCAGCAGGGGGAAGGGGTTTTCTTTTGCTAGCACAGATACGCAGTATTTT; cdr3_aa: CASRGKGFSFASTDTQYF
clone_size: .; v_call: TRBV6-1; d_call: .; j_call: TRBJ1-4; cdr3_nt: TGTGCCAGCAGCGAAATTGTAAACGTACAGAATGTTGGAAAACTGTTTTTT; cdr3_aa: CASSEIVNVQNVGKLFF
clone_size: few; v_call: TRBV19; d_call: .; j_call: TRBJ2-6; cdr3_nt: TGTGCCAGTAGTAGATCCCGGCCTGACTCTGGGGCCAACGTCCTGACTTTC; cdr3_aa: CASSRSRPDSGANVLTF
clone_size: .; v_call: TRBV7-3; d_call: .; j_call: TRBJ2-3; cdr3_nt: TGTGCCAGCAGCTTATTGGCTAGCGGCACAGATACGCAGTATTTT; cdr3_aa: CASSLLASGTDTQYF
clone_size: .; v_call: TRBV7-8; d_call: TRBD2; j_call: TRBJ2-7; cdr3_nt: TGTGCCAGCAGCTTAAGTACCGGGACTAGCGGGGGTCCTACCTACGAGCAGTACTTC; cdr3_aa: CASSLSTGTSGGPTYEQYF
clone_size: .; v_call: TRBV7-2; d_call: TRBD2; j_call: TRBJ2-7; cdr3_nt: TGTGCCAGCAGCTTAGCTAGCGGGCCCTACGAGCAGTACTTC; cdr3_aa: CASSLASGPYEQYF
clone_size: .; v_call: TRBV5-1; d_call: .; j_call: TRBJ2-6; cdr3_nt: TGCGCCAGCAGCTTGGCCGGCGGGGTAAGTGGGGCCAACGTCCTGACTTTC; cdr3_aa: CASSLAGGVSGANVLTF